This is a list of T cell receptor beta chains from one sample in a study of T-cell memory formation after mild COVID-19. TCRdb recomputed calls from the 5' RACE reads with MiXCR, one row per CDR3 protein. Of about 470,000 distinct CDR3 sequences listed, 20% to 25% were seen once; the top ten hold under 15%. What was sequenced was PBMCs or a T cell subset sorted from them (not recorded which). The receptors were sampled from an adult woman who had mild COVID-19 (a few samples of this study predate the infection). Cell type and time point are not known. The CDR3 runs from the conserved cysteine through the conserved F or W. D genes are given only for firm matches. Not all rows give a size; the values are once, few, many and, for expanded clones, a class.

>.|TRBD1|TRBJ2-5|TRBV2
CASATWGTVQETQYF
TGTGCCAGCGCGACGTGGGGGACAGTCCAAGAGACCCAGTACTTC
>.|.|TRBJ2-3|TRBV7-3
CASSLTSFRDTDTQYF
TGTGCCAGCAGCTTAACCTCCTTCCGGGATACAGATACGCAGTATTTT
>.|.|TRBJ1-2|TRBV7-8
CASSLAGSGGYTF
TGTGCCAGCAGCTTAGCAGGGTCCGGTGGCTACACCTTC
>.|TRBD2|TRBJ2-7|TRBV7-9
CASSLELPGGPSYEQYF
TGTGCCAGCAGCTTAGAACTCCCGGGGGGGCCGTCCTACGAGCAGTACTTC
>few|.|TRBJ2-3|TRBV9
CASSQTSGPGTDTQYF
TGTGCCAGCAGCCAGACATCGGGCCCGGGGACAGATACGCAGTATTTT
>few|TRBD1|TRBJ1-2|TRBV4-3
CASSQEFRQGAGGYTF
TGCGCCAGCAGCCAAGAATTCCGCCAGGGGGCGGGAGGCTACACCTTC
>.|.|TRBJ1-1|TRBV20-1
CSARDPDKGNTEAFF
TGCAGTGCTAGAGATCCTGACAAGGGGAACACTGAAGCTTTCTTT
>few|.|TRBJ2-1|TRBV11-3
CASSPTRESYNEQFF
TGTGCCAGCAGCCCCACGAGGGAATCCTACAATGAGCAGTTCTTC
>.|TRBD2|TRBJ2-1|TRBV10-3
CAISVDTGTRGGLLINEQFF
TGTGCCATCAGTGTGGACACAGGAACACGGGGGGGCTTGCTGATCAATGAGCAGTTCTTC
>.|TRBD1|TRBJ1-3|TRBV12-3/TRBV12-4
CASSPPRGPGNTIYF
TGTGCCAGCAGTCCCCCCAGGGGGCCAGGAAACACCATATATTTT
>few|.|TRBJ1-2|TRBV5-8
CASSWGPVDGYTF
TGTGCCAGCAGCTGGGGACCTGTAGATGGCTACACCTTC
>few|TRBD2|TRBJ2-1|TRBV7-9
CASSLKLAGNKDEQFF
TGTGCCAGCAGCTTAAAGCTAGCGGGAAATAAGGATGAGCAGTTCTTC
>.|TRBD1|TRBJ1-5|TRBV20-1
CSASPQGGIQPQHF
TGCAGTGCTAGTCCACAGGGGGGAATTCAGCCCCAGCATTTT
>few|.|TRBJ2-1|TRBV3-1
CASSARNEQFF
TGTGCCAGCTCGGCGAGGAATGAGCAGTTCTTC
>.|.|TRBJ2-7|TRBV30
CASFRQAADYEQYF
TGTGCCTCCTTCCGACAGGCCGCCGACTACGAGCAGTACTTC
>.|.|TRBJ1-1|TRBV5-1
CASSLNSLNTEAFF
TGCGCCAGCAGCTTGAACAGTTTGAACACTGAAGCTTTCTTT
>few|.|TRBJ1-1|TRBV5-5
CASSLAAGTLTEAFF
TGTGCCAGCAGCTTGGCAGCCGGGACCCTCACTGAAGCTTTCTTT
>few|TRBD1|TRBJ2-5|TRBV2
CASIRRGRETQYF
TGTGCCAGCATTCGTAGGGGGCGTGAGACCCAGTACTTC
>.|TRBD1|TRBJ2-1|TRBV7-2
CASSPLVGQGIPSYNEQFF
TGTGCCAGCAGCCCCCTCGTGGGACAGGGGATACCGTCCTACAATGAGCAGTTCTTC
>.|TRBD1|TRBJ1-1|TRBV2
CASRGGRDTEAFF
TGTGCCAGCAGAGGGGGCAGGGACACTGAAGCTTTCTTT
>.|TRBD2|TRBJ2-1|TRBV6-2/TRBV6-3
CASSTGLARYNEQFF
TGTGCCAGCAGTACGGGACTAGCGCGGTACAATGAGCAGTTCTTC
>.|.|TRBJ1-1|TRBV12-3/TRBV12-4
CANKGGTEAFF
TGTGCCAACAAAGGAGGCACTGAAGCTTTCTTT
>few|TRBD1|TRBJ2-1|TRBV24-1
CATSDFGQGAYNEQFF
TGTGCCACCAGTGATTTCGGACAGGGGGCCTACAATGAGCAGTTCTTC
>few|.|TRBJ2-5|TRBV4-2
CASSQGLAETQYF
TGTGCCAGCAGCCAAGGCCTAGCAGAGACCCAGTACTTC
>.|.|TRBJ2-5|TRBV12-3/TRBV12-4
CASSLSGVPETQYF
TGTGCCAGCAGTTTATCGGGAGTTCCAGAGACCCAGTACTTC
>.|TRBD1|TRBJ2-7|TRBV29-1
CSVEARGTGTYEQYF
TGCAGCGTTGAAGCAAGGGGGACAGGCACCTACGAGCAGTACTTC
>many|.|TRBJ2-1|TRBV7-7
CASSLGRDNEQFF
TGTGCTAGCAGCTTAGGCAGGGACAATGAGCAGTTCTTC
>.|.|TRBJ2-5|TRBV29-1
CSVVSRLIQETQYF
TGCAGCGTTGTGAGTAGGTTGATCCAAGAGACCCAGTACTTC
>.|.|TRBJ2-1|TRBV24-1
CATSDNEVGGATYNEQFF
TGTGCCACCAGTGACAATGAGGTAGGGGGAGCCACTTACAATGAGCAGTTCTTC
>.|TRBD2|TRBJ2-7|TRBV15
CATSRGLADEQYF
TGTGCCACCAGCAGGGGACTAGCGGACGAGCAGTACTTC
>few|.|TRBJ2-1|TRBV18
CASSPAPGPVSSYNEQFF
TGTGCCAGCTCACCAGCCCCGGGACCCGTGAGCTCCTACAATGAGCAGTTCTTC
>few|.|TRBJ2-5|TRBV9
CASSVVGGQETQYF
TGTGCCAGCAGCGTAGTGGGGGGCCAAGAGACCCAGTACTTC